The 22 T cell receptor beta chains below all came from one sample that was sequenced in a study of blood T cell repertoires in COVID-19. The assay was immunoSEQ multiplex PCR, and TCRdb's table has in-frame clones only and misses some. The repertoire holds approximately 200,000 clones, with 75% to 90% as singletons. The sequenced sample consisted of PBMCs or T cells enriched from blood (not recorded which). These TCRs come from a woman in her 30s who had been exposed to COVID-19.

Note on this clone: This CDR3 is also generated by other DNA sequences in the sample. In DNA form, the CDR3 reads TGTGCCTGGAGTGTACAGGGGGATCAGCCCCAGCATTTT. It is translated as CAWSVQGDQPQHF. J is TRBJ1-5 and V is TRBV30; 8 nucleotides align to TRBD1. Per germline, CDR1 GTSNPN and CDR2 SVGIG (reference sequence). V gave up 0 bases and J gave up 5 bases; unmatched junction bases: 0. CDR3 length: 13 amino acids.

In its sample, this clone was seen once. This sequence joins TRBV6-5 and TRBJ1-5; D gene uncertain. Germline V gene lookup returns CDR1 MNHEY and CDR2 SVGAGI. This CDR3 is built from 14 residues. V lost 2 bases to trimming and J lost 0 bases, with 5 bases between them. The CDR3 coding sequence is TGTGCCAGCAGTTACCTCTCTAGCAATCAGCCCCAGCATTTT. Its translation is CASSYLSSNQPQHF.

J is TRBJ1-1 and V is TRBV11-3; D gene unclear. CDR1 and CDR2 from the germline V gene are SGHNT and YENEEA. The CDR3 is made up of 15 amino acids. V was clipped by 1 base and J by 3 bases, with 12 bases between them. The CDR3 bases are TGTGCCAGCAGCTTAGTTGGTGGCGCGGACACTGAAGCTTTCTTT. Its protein is CASSLVGGADTEAFF.

The chain recombines TRBV29-1 with TRBJ1-1, with a weak D call TRBD1 (6 bases). V was cut by 4 bases and J by 4 bases, with 22 bases left in between. Germline-derived CDR1 and CDR2 are SQVTM and ANQGSEA. The CDR3 is 16 amino acids. This CDR3 is CSVGSGWGGRTTEAFF. The CDR3 bases are TGCAGCGTTGGGTCCGGTTGGGGGGGGCGGACCACTGAAGCTTTCTTT.

The chain has TRBV5-4 and TRBJ1-4, with TRBD1 identical over 10 bases. In germline, CDR1 is SGHNT, CDR2 YYREEE (reference sequence). CDR3 size: 15 residues. The V and J ends lost 0 bases and 6 bases, in that order; junction bases with no gene match: 2. The CDR3 reads CASSLAGTGDEKLFF. The CDR3 coding sequence is TGTGCCAGCAGCTTGGCCGGGACAGGGGATGAAAAACTGTTTTTT.

The chain uses TRBV6-1 and TRBJ2-7; 9 bases align to TRBD1. V lost 0 bases, J lost 2 bases, and 8 bases stayed unmatched. This CDR3 has 17 residues. Germline values: CDR1 MNHNS, CDR2 SASEGT. CDR3 residues: CASSEAPGQGPTYEQYF. The CDR3 nucleotides are TGTGCCAGCAGTGAAGCGCCGGGACAGGGACCGACCTACGAGCAGTACTTC.

This clone showed up just once. V and J are TRBV5-5 and TRBJ2-7, with a tentative D call TRBD2 (6 bases). The germline V and J ends were trimmed by 4 bases and 1 base, with 18 bases remaining between them. Germline CDR1 SGHKS, CDR2 YYEKEE (reference sequence). This CDR3 has 16 amino acids. CDR3 residues: CASSVQVGGSSYEQYF. Here the CDR3 DNA reads TGTGCCAGCAGCGTCCAGGTGGGGGGATCATCCTACGAGCAGTACTTC.

This clone showed up just once. The chain joins TRBV7-6 to TRBJ1-6, with 7 bases that match TRBD1. Germline V gives CDR1 SGHVS, CDR2 FNYEAQ. V was pared by 5 bases and J by 8 bases, with 12 bases of the junction left unmatched. CDR3 length: 16 residues. The CDR3 protein is CASSQQLAGGHSPLHF. The CDR3 coding sequence is TGTGCCAGCAGCCAACAACTGGCAGGGGGACATTCACCCCTCCACTTT.

CDR3: CASSMQTGRNTEAFF. CDR3 coding DNA: TGTGCCAGCAGCATGCAGACAGGGCGGAACACTGAAGCTTTCTTT. The V and J genes are TRBV7-9 and TRBJ1-1; 7 bases map to TRBD1. CDR1 and CDR2 (germline): SEHNR, FQNEAQ (reference sequence). There are 15 residues in the CDR3. The junction had 7 bases not matched to a gene; V was cut back by 5 bases and J by 1 base.

V gene TRBV2 combines with J gene TRBJ1-6; possible D gene TRBD1, 6 bases. This CDR3 has 15 residues. V was pared by 6 bases and J by 6 bases, with 15 bases between. Per germline, CDR1 SNHLY and CDR2 FYNNEI. The CDR3 coding sequence is TGTGCCAGCAGACTCGCGACAGGCTCTAATTCACCCCTCCACTTT. This sequence encodes CASRLATGSNSPLHF.

The chain links TRBV5-1 to TRBJ1-5; D unresolved. Germline V gene sequence: CDR1 SGHRS, CDR2 YFSETQ. The CDR3 extends over 18 amino acids. V was cut by 0 bases and J by 0 bases, with 16 bases left in between. The CDR3 DNA follows: TGCGCCAGCAGCTTGGTGGAGGGAAAGGGTCCTAGCAATCAGCCCCAGCATTTT. Amino acid sequence: CASSLVEGKGPSNQPQHF.

The chain links TRBV4-1 to TRBJ1-4; D not certain. The germline gives CDR1 MGHRA, CDR2 YSYEKL. V lost 0 bases and J lost 9, with 11 bases in between. This CDR3 comprises 14 residues. CDR3 nucleotide sequence: TGCGCCAGCAGCCAAGATCACGGGAACCAAAAACTGTTTTTT. It codes for CASSQDHGNQKLFF.

This chain connects TRBV27 to TRBJ1-6; 7 nucleotides align to TRBD1. The trim removed 3 bases at V and 7 bases at J, leaving 3 bases unmatched. The CDR3 totals 14 residues. Germline V CDR1 and CDR2: MNHEY, SMNVEV (reference sequence). The CDR3 nucleotides read TGTGCCAGCAGTTTTGACAGGGCAAATTCACCCCTCCACTTT. Translated, it gives CASSFDRANSPLHF.

The chain links TRBV12-3 or TRBV12-4 to TRBJ1-1; a possible D gene is TRBD1 (6 bases). V lost 6 bases, J lost 8 bases, and 16 bases lay in between. The CDR3 extends over 13 amino acids. CDR3 nucleotide sequence: TGTGCCAGCAGCCAAACAGGGAAAGCGGAAGCTTTCTTT. Its translation is CASSQTGKAEAFF.

The CDR3 loop is CASSPPGHYEQYF. The CDR3 region has the DNA TGTGCCAGCTCACCACCGGGACACTACGAGCAGTACTTC. The chain joins TRBV18 to TRBJ2-7, with a tentative D call TRBD1 (6 bases). Germline V gives CDR1 KGHSH, CDR2 LQKENI. The V and J ends lost 0 bases and 3 bases respectively, with 6 bases between them. The CDR3 spans 13 residues.

This clone was observed a few times. This sequence joins TRBV3-1 (or the pseudogene TRBV3-2) and TRBJ2-2; D is undetermined. The CDR3 is made up of 12 amino acids. Trimming cost V 4 bases and J 3 bases, with 3 bases left between them. The V gene's germline CDR1 is LGHDT and CDR2 YNNKEL (reference sequence). The CDR3 loop reads CASSLYTGELFF. DNA of the CDR3: TGTGCCAGCAGCCTATACACCGGGGAGCTGTTTTTT.

The chain couples TRBV19 to TRBJ1-2; D remains ambiguous. Looked up from germline, CDR1 is LNHDA and CDR2 is SQIVND (reference sequence). Trimming took 0 bases from V and 1 from J, leaving 12 bases between them. The length of the CDR3 is 16 residues. This CDR3 reads CASSIERARSNYGYTF. Written as DNA, the CDR3 is TGTGCCAGTAGTATAGAGCGGGCGAGGAGTAACTATGGCTACACCTTC.

The chain couples TRBV6-5 to TRBJ1-6; D is unclear. CDR3 length: 16 amino acids. V was trimmed by 0 bases and J by 7 bases, leaving 13 bases between them. Germline values: CDR1 MNHEY, CDR2 SVGAGI. CDR3 DNA sequence: TGTGCCAGCAGTTACTCAGTCGGGTACGGAAATTCACCCCTCCACTTT. Translating it yields CASSYSVGYGNSPLHF.

The chain joins TRBV15 to TRBJ2-7; D possibly corresponds to TRBD1 (7 bases). CDR3 size: 16 residues. Trimming removed 4 bases at V and 6 bases at J, with 22 bases between. CDR1 LNHNV and CDR2 YYDKDF come from the germline V gene (reference sequence). The CDR3 region is CATSNAGGTVSREQYF. DNA of the CDR3: TGTGCCACCAGCAACGCAGGCGGGACAGTAAGCCGCGAGCAGTACTTC.

The chain links TRBV10-3 to TRBJ1-1, with 7 positions matching TRBD1. Looked up from germline, CDR1 is ENHRY and CDR2 is SYGVKD. The J segment lost 0 bases and the V segment lost 2 bases, leaving 9 bases of the junction unmatched. The CDR3 totals 17 residues. In nucleotides, the CDR3 is TGTGCCATCAGTGAGGACCTACCGGGACAGCTGAACACTGAAGCTTTCTTT. Translated, it gives CAISEDLPGQLNTEAFF.

The chain links TRBV2 to TRBJ2-7, with TRBD1 matching 9 bases. CDR3 size: 13 residues. Germline V lookup: CDR1 SNHLY, CDR2 FYNNEI. Trimming cost V 7 bases and J 5 bases; bases outside gene matches: 6. The CDR3 is CASKGQGAHEQYF. CDR3 in DNA: TGTGCCAGCAAGGGACAGGGAGCACACGAGCAGTACTTC. The whole variable domain, remainder taken from reference TRBV2 and TRBJ2-7, is EPEVTQTPSHQVTQMGQEVILRCVPISNHLYFYWYRQILGQKVEFLVSFYNNEISEKSEIFDDQFSVERPDGSNFTLKIRSTKLEDSAMYFCASKGQGAHEQYFGPGTRLTVT.

This clone was picked up a small number of times. J is TRBJ2-5 and V is TRBV30; D not certain. The germline V and J ends were trimmed by 7 bases and 4 bases, with 19 bases remaining between them. CDR3 size: 14 residues. Looked up from germline, CDR1 is GTSNPN and CDR2 is SVGIG (reference sequence). The CDR3 sequence: CALDLALGLETQYF. CDR3 coding DNA: TGTGCCTTAGATCTTGCGTTGGGCCTAGAGACCCAGTACTTC.